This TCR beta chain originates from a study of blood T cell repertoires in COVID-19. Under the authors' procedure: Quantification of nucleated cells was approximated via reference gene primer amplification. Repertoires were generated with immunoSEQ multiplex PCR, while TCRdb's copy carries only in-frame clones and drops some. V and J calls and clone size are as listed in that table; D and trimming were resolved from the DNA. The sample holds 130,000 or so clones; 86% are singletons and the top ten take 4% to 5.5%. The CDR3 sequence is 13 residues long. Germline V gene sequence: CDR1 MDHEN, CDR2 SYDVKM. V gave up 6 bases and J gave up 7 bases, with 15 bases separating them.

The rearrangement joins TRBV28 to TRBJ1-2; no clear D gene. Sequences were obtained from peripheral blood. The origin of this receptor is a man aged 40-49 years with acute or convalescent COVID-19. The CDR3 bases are TGTGCCAGCAGCCCACACGGGAAGGCTGGCTACACCTTC. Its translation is CASSPHGKAGYTF.